This T cell receptor beta chain was identified during a study of T-cell memory formation after mild COVID-19. Across the study: Clusters of TCRs were largely donor specific.

MiXCR was run by TCRdb on the 5' RACE reads, yielding one entry per CDR3 protein. In the table there are over 450,000 distinct CDR3 sequences, roughly 20% of which are singletons. Study-wide results and limits: Certain responding clones were present in pre-infection memory, suggesting participation of cross-reactive memory. Clones contracting over day 15 to 85 were CD4/CD8 balanced, with later expanders leaning CD4+. Nothing confirmed that second-wave clones peaking on day 37 were specific for SARS-CoV-2.

Germline V gene data show CDR1 as LNHDA and CDR2 as SQIVND (reference sequence). V shed 3 bases and J shed 4 bases, with 10 bases lying between them. There are 13 residues in the CDR3. As regards this clonotype: Its cognate antigen is unknown.

This TCR was recovered from an adult woman who had mild COVID-19 (a few samples of this study predate the infection). Cell type and time point are not known. Sequenced: PBMCs or a T cell subset sorted from them (not recorded which). The chain combines TRBV19 with TRBJ2-7; D unclear. In DNA, the CDR3 is TGTGCCAGTAGTATCGACACTCCTTACGAGCAGTACTTC. Residues: CASSIDTPYEQYF.